The clone carrying this T cell receptor beta chain was seen just once. TCRdb's table, derived via immunoSEQ multiplex PCR, lists solely in-frame clones and lacks some. This sample has about 42,000 clones, with about 90% found just once. These data belong to a study of blood T cell repertoires in COVID-19. Turning to the study itself: Acute and convalescent COVID-19 samples came from the United States, Italy and Spain. Sample material is recorded as cDNA or gDNA derived from T cells, B-cell-depleted T cells, or PBMCs.

There are 16 residues in the CDR3. CDR1 is ENHRY, CDR2 SYGVKD, per germline. V was clipped by 2 bases and J by 7 bases, with 18 bases between them. The sequencing input was peripheral blood. The sequence derives from a man aged 50-59 years with active COVID-19. V is TRBV10-3 and J is TRBJ2-1; D might be TRBD2 (6 bases). The CDR3 reads CAISETGRQSGNEQFF. DNA for the CDR3: TGTGCCATCAGTGAGACCGGACGACAGAGCGGGAATGAGCAGTTCTTC.